This T cell receptor (beta chain) comes out of a study of blood T cell repertoires in COVID-19. Whole-study context: Donors in the United States, Italy and Spain gave samples during acute or convalescent COVID-19.

Everyone who took part was about 18 to 90 years old, and they came from about two dozen US areas. Authors' data handling: Estimates of nucleated cell counts were drawn from the amplification of reference gene primers. Data came from immunoSEQ multiplex PCR; TCRdb stores just in-frame clones and leaves some out. The D gene and trimming were derived from the DNA, and the V and J assignments and clone size from that table. The data hold hundreds of thousands of clones, with roughly 84% observed a single time. Sample: PBMCs or T cells enriched from blood (not recorded which). This TCR was sampled from a woman aged 18-29 years who had been exposed to COVID-19.

This CDR3 is CSVVSGQGNTEAFF. CDR3 nucleotide sequence: TGCAGCGTAGTCTCCGGGCAGGGCAACACTGAAGCTTTCTTT. This sequence joins TRBV29-1 and TRBJ1-1; weak D call: TRBD1 (5 bases). Trimming took off 6 bases at V and 2 bases at J, with 16 bases between the two ends. The germline V gene has CDR1 SQVTM and CDR2 ANQGSEA. The CDR3 is 14 residues long.